Listed below are T cell receptor beta chains from one sample, sequenced in a study of T cell changes during pregnancy in multiple sclerosis. TCRdb's copy holds only in-frame clones and misses some; the assay was immunoSEQ multiplex PCR. Among roughly 46,000 clones listed, 80% to 95% were seen once. The sample here was peripheral blood, taken in the third trimester of pregnancy. The source of these receptors is a female donor with multiple sclerosis, enrolled in a pregnancy study. The conserved cysteine and the conserved F or W are not part of the CDR3 here. The D gene is left open where the match is weak.

V: TRBV18; D: TRBD2; J: TRBJ2-7; length: 14; CDR3: ASSPSGLAGGYEQY
V: TRBV19; D: NA; J: TRBJ2-5; length: 12; CDR3: ATSKGGGQETQY
V: TRBV5-4; D: TRBD2; J: TRBJ2-7; length: 13; CDR3: ASSATSGKSYEQY
V: TRBV7-9; D: NA; J: TRBJ2-1; length: 12; CDR3: ASSDRGPPDEQF
V: TRBV19; D: NA; J: TRBJ1-5; length: 12; CDR3: ASSLDRPNQPQH
V: TRBV15; D: NA; J: TRBJ2-3; length: 13; CDR3: ATSRGAGSTDTQY
V: TRBV30; D: NA; J: TRBJ1-4; length: 13; CDR3: AWSVLDKIGEKLF
V: TRBV11-2; D: TRBD2; J: TRBJ2-5; length: 15; CDR3: ASSPGGGGRGQETQY
V: TRBV11-2; D: NA; J: TRBJ1-2; length: 12; CDR3: ASTDSFSSYGYT
V: TRBV7-2; D: NA; J: TRBJ1-2; length: 12; CDR3: ASSLSAGNYGYT
V: TRBV6-6; D: TRBD2; J: TRBJ2-7; length: 11; CDR3: ASSSSGTGEQY